Following are 15 T cell receptor beta chains from one sample sequenced in a study of T cells in Graves' hyperthyroidism and ophthalmopathy. The TCR beta CDR3 regions underwent amplification using RNA transcripts as the source. The HTBI primer set was used in a first-round RT-PCR of the TCR CDR3. TCRdb used MiXCR to reprocess the multiplex PCR reads, holding one entry per CDR3 protein. The sample shows about 420,000 distinct CDR3 sequences, approximately 15% of them seen only once. The specimen sequenced was blood. Source of these receptors: a woman between 18 and 29 years old with Graves' hyperthyroidism.

This clonotype has ten or more counts. The genes are TRBV7-6 and TRBJ2-7; tentatively, D is TRBD1 (6 bases). Per the germline V gene, CDR1 is SGHVS and CDR2 is FNYEAQ. The CDR3 extends over 14 amino acids. Trimming took off 0 bases at V and 3 bases at J, with 9 bases between the two ends. This CDR3 reads CASSLAEQGYEQYF. The CDR3 region has the DNA TGTGCCAGCAGCTTAGCGGAACAGGGCTACGAGCAGTACTTC.

At least ten counts were recorded for this clonotype. This chain joins TRBV27 and TRBJ2-1; the match to TRBD1 covers 8 bases. Losses at the gene ends were 7 bases for V and 2 bases for J; bases not matched to a gene: 7. The CDR3 contains 15 residues. The V gene's germline CDR1 is MNHEY and CDR2 SMNVEV (reference sequence). As DNA, the CDR3 is TGTGCCAGCAAACTGACAGGGGCACCCTACAATGAGCAGTTCTTC. Its protein is CASKLTGAPYNEQFF.

This clonotype has ten or more counts. The V gene is TRBV7-3, the J gene TRBJ1-6; 9 bases are shared with TRBD1. From germline, CDR1 is SGHTA and CDR2 FQGTGA. After removal of 5 bases from V and 6 bases from J, the junction contained 5 bases not matched to a gene. CDR3 length equals 15 residues. The CDR3 DNA reads TGTGCCAGCAGCCCCGGGACAGGGTTTAATTCACCCCTCCACTTT. Translated, it gives CASSPGTGFNSPLHF.

This clonotype turned up a few times. The rearrangement uses TRBV19 and TRBJ2-3; 13 bases align to TRBD2. There are 17 residues in the CDR3. Germline V gene data show CDR1 as LNHDA and CDR2 as SQIVND (reference sequence). J gave up 3 bases and V 4 bases, and 7 bases lay outside the gene matches. The CDR3 reads CASSTPGLAGLTDTQYF. The CDR3 region has the DNA TGTGCCAGTAGTACTCCGGGACTAGCGGGATTAACAGATACGCAGTATTTT. Using reference TRBV19 and TRBJ2-3 for the parts outside the CDR3, the full variable domain is DGGITQSPKYLFRKEGQNVTLSCEQNLNHDAMYWYRQDPGQGLRLIYYSQIVNDFQKGDIAEGYSVSREKKESFPLTVTSAQKNPTAFYLCASSTPGLAGLTDTQYFGPGTRLTVL.

The chain joins TRBV10-2 to TRBJ2-1; 7 nucleotides align to TRBD1. The CDR3 is made up of 14 amino acids. CDR1 is WSHSY, CDR2 SAAADI, per germline. With 9 bases clipped from V and 2 bases from J, the junction kept 7 bases outside the gene matches. This CDR3 is CASTEGGPYNEQFF. Written as DNA, the CDR3 is TGCGCCAGTACTGAAGGGGGCCCCTACAATGAGCAGTTCTTC.

V usage is TRBV20-1 and J usage is TRBJ2-1; maybe TRBD2 (6 bases). The V end lost 0 bases, the J end lost 7 bases, and 16 bases lay between the germline ends. CDR3 length: 15 residues. Germline V CDR1 and CDR2: DFQATT, SNEGSKA (reference sequence). Here the CDR3 reads CSARDEGRGSNEQFF. CDR3 in DNA: TGCAGTGCTAGAGATGAGGGTCGGGGGAGTAATGAGCAGTTCTTC.

There are many counts of this clonotype. This chain joins TRBV20-1 and TRBJ2-1, with D perhaps assigned TRBD1 or TRBD2 (6 bases each). Trimming removed 3 bases at V and 10 bases at J, with 13 bases between. Germline V CDR1 and CDR2: DFQATT, SNEGSKA (reference sequence). The CDR3 runs 12 residues. The CDR3 reads CSASEGEEEQFF. The CDR3 DNA follows: TGCAGTGCTAGCGAGGGGGAGGAGGAGCAGTTCTTC.

This clonotype was counted only a few times. The rearrangement uses TRBV20-1 and TRBJ2-1, with D hard to call. Germline loops: CDR1 DFQATT, CDR2 SNEGSKA (reference sequence). The CDR3 covers 12 residues. V was shortened by 3 bases and J by 7 bases, with 10 bases between the two germline ends. Here the CDR3 reads CSARVRDNEQFF. CDR3 bases: TGCAGTGCTAGGGTTAGGGATAATGAGCAGTTCTTC.

This chain links TRBV14 with TRBJ2-2; D is possibly TRBD1 (6 bases). The CDR3 loop spans 18 amino acids. Trimming pared 0 bases from V and 2 bases from J, leaving 16 bases between. The germline V gene encodes CDR1 SGHDN and CDR2 FVKESK. CDR3 sequence: CASSQDWAGEFNTGELFF. CDR3 in DNA: TGTGCCAGCAGCCAAGACTGGGCAGGGGAGTTTAACACCGGGGAGCTGTTTTTT.

The J gene is TRBJ2-4, the V gene TRBV20-1, with 8 nucleotides matching TRBD2. Losses at the gene ends were 5 bases for V and 0 bases for J; bases not matched to a gene: 9. Germline V gene sequence: CDR1 DFQATT, CDR2 SNEGSKA (reference sequence). This CDR3 has 16 residues. The CDR3 coding sequence is TGCAGTGCTGGGGCCGCTAGCGGGTTAGCCAAAAACATTCAGTACTTC. Its protein is CSAGAASGLAKNIQYF.

Many counts were recorded for this clonotype. The chain has TRBV12-3 or TRBV12-4 and TRBJ1-3; TRBD1 is a possible D gene (5 bases). The CDR3 is 15 amino acids. Deletions cut 3 bases from V and 0 bases from J, with 9 bases between. CDR3 loop: CASSFWGTSGNTIYF. DNA of the CDR3: TGTGCCAGCAGTTTTTGGGGCACCTCTGGAAACACCATATATTTT.

This clonotype was recorded many times. The chain joins TRBV7-8 to TRBJ2-1; D not resolved. Germline V CDR1 and CDR2: SGHVS, FQNEAQ. The CDR3 has 13 residues. Between the trimmed V and J ends, which lost 5 bases and 4 bases, there was a span of 9 bases. In nucleotides, the CDR3 is TGTGCCAGCAGCCCCACTTCGTACAATGAGCAGTTCTTC. Protein product: CASSPTSYNEQFF. Full variable domain (rest looked up from reference TRBV7-8 and TRBJ2-1): GAGVSQSPRYKVAKRGQDVALRCDPISGHVSLFWYQQALGQGPEFLTYFQNEAQLDKSGLPSDRFFAERPEGSVSTLKIQRTQQEDSAVYLCASSPTSYNEQFFGPGTRLTVL.

In the case of this clonotype: Just one base apart from a much larger clone, this may be a read error. The chain joins TRBV25-1 to TRBJ2-7; a weak D match, TRBD1 (6 bases). Germline lookup yields CDR1 MGHDK and CDR2 SYGVNS. Trimming stripped 5 bases from V and 1 base from J, with 15 bases between. The CDR3 is 15 amino acids. CDR3 in DNA: TGTGCCAGCAGTCAAAGAGGGGGACGGTCCTACGAGCAGTACTTC. Translation gives CASSQRGGRSYEQYF.

The J gene is TRBJ2-5, the V gene TRBV5-1; the D is unclear. The germline gives CDR1 SGHRS, CDR2 YFSETQ. Trimming shortened V by 3 bases and J by 7 bases, and 10 bases separated the two germline ends. The CDR3 is made up of 12 amino acids. The CDR3 protein is CASSSDPGTQYF. The CDR3, as DNA: TGCGCCAGCAGCTCCGACCCGGGGACCCAGTACTTC.

A few counts support this clonotype. The chain carries TRBV4-1 and TRBJ2-7; maybe TRBD1 (6 bases). Trimming cost V 1 base and J 5 bases, with 18 bases left between them. The CDR3 is 16 residues long. Germline V gene sequence: CDR1 MGHRA, CDR2 YSYEKL. The CDR3 DNA reads TGCGCCAGCAGCCAAGTTGCTGTACAGGGTGGTAACGAGCAGTACTTC. Translated, it gives CASSQVAVQGGNEQYF.